Below are 25 T cell receptor beta chains sequenced from a single sample in a study of T cell responses to AZD1222 COVID-19 vaccine. Only in-frame clones appear in the TCRdb table, and some are missing; sequencing was by immunoSEQ multiplex PCR. This table has fewer than 110,000 clones, about 90% appearing once. The sample consisted of peripheral blood, taken 28 days after the second AZD1222 dose. The receptors originated from an adult who received the AZD1222 COVID-19 vaccine.

In its sample, this clone was seen once. The CDR3 protein is CASSLGTVSGYTF. Written as DNA, the CDR3 is TGTGCCAGTAGTCTCGGGACAGTGAGTGGCTACACCTTC. The V call is TRBV19, the J call TRBJ1-2, with TRBD1 identical over 7 bases. V lost 5 bases, J lost 7 bases, and 7 bases stayed unmatched. The CDR3 runs 13 residues. Germline assignment: CDR1 LNHDA and CDR2 SQIVND (reference sequence). Full variable domain (outside the CDR3, taken from reference TRBV19 and TRBJ1-2): DGGITQSPKYLFRKEGQNVTLSCEQNLNHDAMYWYRQDPGQGLRLIYYSQIVNDFQKGDIAEGYSVSREKKESFPLTVTSAQKNPTAFYLCASSLGTVSGYTFGSGTRLTVV.

The genes are TRBV20-1 and TRBJ1-4; no firm D call. Trimming cost V 3 bases and J 5 bases, with 13 bases left between them. The CDR3 spans 14 residues. From germline, CDR1 is DFQATT and CDR2 SNEGSKA (reference sequence). Written as DNA, the CDR3 is TGCAGTGCTAGTCAAACAACGAGGAATGAAAAACTGTTTTTT. Amino acids: CSASQTTRNEKLFF.

The CDR3 spells CAWSGGNNQPQHF. The CDR3 bases are TGTGCCTGGAGTGGTGGGAACAATCAGCCCCAGCATTTT. This chain joins TRBV30 and TRBJ1-5; no definite D call. V lost 1 base and J lost 3, with 7 bases in between. CDR3 size: 13 residues. Germline lookup yields CDR1 GTSNPN and CDR2 SVGIG (reference sequence). Full variable domain (rest looked up from reference TRBV30 and TRBJ1-5): SQTIHQWPATLVQPVGSPLSLECTVEGTSNPNLYWYRQAAGRGLQLLFYSVGIGQISSEVPQNLSASRPQDRQFILSSKKLLLSDSGFYLCAWSGGNNQPQHFGDGTRLSIL.

This chain uses TRBV7-9 with TRBJ2-5; the match to TRBD2 covers 7 bases. V trimming: 0 bases; J trimming: 4 bases; junction bases outside the gene matches: 8. Looked up from germline, CDR1 is SEHNR and CDR2 is FQNEAQ (reference sequence). The CDR3 covers 16 residues. CDR3 protein: CASSLANRTSVETQYF. CDR3 DNA sequence: TGTGCCAGCAGCTTAGCGAACAGGACTAGTGTAGAGACCCAGTACTTC.

The V and J genes are TRBV18 and TRBJ1-1, with D perhaps TRBD1 (5 bases). In germline, CDR1 is KGHSH, CDR2 LQKENI. V lost 4 bases and J 0 bases, leaving 9 bases between the germline ends. The CDR3 has 14 residues. CDR3 region: CASSHGAMNTEAFF. CDR3 DNA sequence: TGTGCCAGCTCACATGGGGCCATGAACACTGAAGCTTTCTTT.

This chain links TRBV6-5 with TRBJ1-2; D uncertain. The CDR3 covers 15 residues. V dropped 2 bases and J dropped 8 bases, with 18 bases sitting between them. CDR1 MNHEY and CDR2 SVGAGI come from the germline V gene. The CDR3 loop is CASSYQVDGQEGYTF. The CDR3 DNA follows: TGTGCCAGCAGTTACCAGGTAGACGGTCAAGAAGGCTACACCTTC.

The chain recombines TRBV27 with TRBJ2-5; D remains unclear. Germline loops: CDR1 MNHEY, CDR2 SMNVEV (reference sequence). Trimming took off 5 bases at V and 5 bases at J, with 12 bases between the two ends. The CDR3 loop spans 13 amino acids. The CDR3 DNA reads as TGTGCCAGCAGTCCCCGGACCGGTGAGACCCAGTACTTC. Translated: CASSPRTGETQYF.

This clone was recorded only once. The gene calls are TRBV3-1 (or the pseudogene TRBV3-2) and TRBJ1-2; D is unclear. Deletions cut 1 base from V and 3 bases from J, with 12 bases between. From germline, CDR1 is LGHDT and CDR2 YNNKEL (reference sequence). This CDR3 contains 15 residues. The CDR3 nucleotides are TGTGCCAGCAGCCAAGGAGGACGGGAGTACTATGGCTACACCTTC. Encoded protein: CASSQGGREYYGYTF.

This clone was counted a single time. CDR3 sequence (DNA): TGTGCCAGTAGTATAGCAGGGAGTGCTGGGGCCAACGTCCTGACTTTC. It specifies CASSIAGSAGANVLTF. The J gene is TRBJ2-6, the V gene TRBV19; either TRBD1 or TRBD2 may supply D (5 bases each). V dropped 1 base and J dropped 2 bases, with 9 bases sitting between them. Germline V CDR1 and CDR2: LNHDA, SQIVND (reference sequence). The CDR3 is made up of 16 amino acids.

This chain connects TRBV4-1 to TRBJ1-5; a weak D match, TRBD1 (6 bases). The CDR3 runs 18 residues. Germline V CDR1 and CDR2: MGHRA, YSYEKL. Deletions cut 0 bases from V and 0 bases from J, with 15 bases between. CDR3 amino acids: CASSQDLPGALSNQPQHF. CDR3 coding DNA: TGCGCCAGCAGCCAAGATCTACCGGGGGCGCTTAGCAATCAGCCCCAGCATTTT.

The chain carries TRBV4-3 and TRBJ1-6; no definite D call. Germline V CDR1 and CDR2: LGHNA, YSLEER. The CDR3 runs to 13 residues. V lost 3 bases and J 6 bases, leaving 6 bases between the germline ends. CDR3 DNA sequence: TGCGCCAGCAGCCAGGGCCGTAATTCACCCCTCCACTTT. This codes for CASSQGRNSPLHF.

This chain joins TRBV6-4 and TRBJ1-6, with D hard to call. The CDR3 contains 16 residues. The germline gives CDR1 MRHNA, CDR2 SNTAGT. Between the trimmed V and J ends, which lost 0 bases and 7 bases, there was a span of 13 bases. CDR3 coding DNA: TGTGCCAGCAGTGACTCGTTTCGGCAGCAGAATTCACCCCTCCACTTT. The encoded protein is CASSDSFRQQNSPLHF.

This clone was observed at least ten times. This CDR3 reads CSVGGGPLGYGYTF. CDR3 in DNA: TGCAGCGTTGGGGGGGGTCCATTGGGCTATGGCTACACCTTC. The rearrangement uses TRBV29-1 and TRBJ1-2; possible D gene TRBD1, 5 bases. This CDR3 comprises 14 residues. Trimming left V 4 bases short and J 4 bases short, with 16 bases between. Per the germline V gene, CDR1 is SQVTM and CDR2 is ANQGSEA.

The CDR3 nucleotides are TGCGCCAGCAGCTCGGACGGCTCTGGGGCCAACGTCCTGACTTTC. Amino acids: CASSSDGSGANVLTF. V gene TRBV5-1 combines with J gene TRBJ2-6; no definite D call. CDR1 SGHRS and CDR2 YFSETQ come from the germline V gene. Trimming left V 3 bases short and J 0 bases short, with 7 bases between. This CDR3 is built from 15 residues.

This clone was observed once. V gene TRBV10-3 combines with J gene TRBJ2-1; tentatively, D is TRBD1 (5 bases). Per germline, CDR1 ENHRY and CDR2 SYGVKD. Trimming stripped 5 bases from V and 5 bases from J, with 19 bases between. CDR3 length: 16 residues. CDR3 in DNA: TGTGCCATCAGTCCCCGTCAGGGCCTGATTCACAATGAGCAGTTCTTC. Encoded protein: CAISPRQGLIHNEQFF.

V and J are TRBV10-2 and TRBJ1-5; 10 nucleotides align to TRBD1. Germline V CDR1 and CDR2: WSHSY, SAAADI. V lost 6 bases, J lost 1 base, and 3 bases stayed unmatched. This CDR3 comprises 15 residues. This CDR3 is CASRETGGSNQPQHF. The CDR3 DNA sequence: TGCGCCAGCAGAGAGACAGGGGGCAGCAATCAGCCCCAGCATTTT.

This sequence joins TRBV12-3 or TRBV12-4 and TRBJ2-2; a possible D gene is TRBD2 (5 bases). Deletions cut 6 bases from V and 4 bases from J, with 9 bases between. The length of the CDR3 is 13 residues. In DNA, the CDR3 is TGTGCCAGCAGGGTCGGGGTCACCGGGGAGCTGTTTTTT. This sequence encodes CASRVGVTGELFF.

This chain connects TRBV29-1 to TRBJ2-1; 9 nucleotides agree with TRBD1. The CDR3 loop spans 15 amino acids. The germline CDR1 and CDR2 sequences are SQVTM and ANQGSEA. V trimming: 3 bases; J trimming: 0 bases; junction bases outside the gene matches: 3. CDR3: CSVDGTGISYNEQFF. CDR3 DNA: TGCAGCGTTGACGGGACAGGGATCTCCTACAATGAGCAGTTCTTC.

The J gene is TRBJ2-7, the V gene TRBV28, with D perhaps being TRBD1 or TRBD2 (5 bases each). Germline CDR1 reads MDHEN; CDR2 reads SYDVKM. The CDR3 contains 15 residues. V dropped 3 bases and J dropped 3 bases, with 15 bases sitting between them. CDR3 sequence: CASSLTGRIDYEQYF. CDR3 coding DNA: TGTGCCAGCAGTTTGACGGGACGGATAGACTACGAGCAGTACTTC.

The chain links TRBV11-2 to TRBJ1-4; 9 bases are a match to TRBD1. CDR1 is SGHAT, CDR2 FQNNGV, per germline. Trimming took 1 base from V and 7 from J; bases not matched to a gene: 1. CDR3 length: 14 amino acids. The CDR3 DNA sequence: TGTGCCAGCAGCTTAGGGACAGGGGCTGAAAAACTGTTTTTT. As protein: CASSLGTGAEKLFF.

This rearrangement joins TRBV7-2 to TRBJ2-3; 10 positions match TRBD2. This CDR3 is built from 16 residues. Trimming took 4 bases from V and 1 from J; bases not matched to a gene: 5. CDR1 is SGHTA and CDR2 is FQGNSA in the germline V gene. CDR3: CASSSASGSGTDTQYF. The CDR3 coding sequence is TGTGCCAGCAGCTCTGCTAGCGGGAGCGGCACAGATACGCAGTATTTT.

This sequence joins TRBV15 and TRBJ1-2, with 8 bases aligning to TRBD1. The germline CDR1 and CDR2 sequences are LNHNV and YYDKDF (reference sequence). This CDR3 has 17 residues. The ends lost 0 bases at V and 0 bases at J; junction bases unmatched: 6. The chain's CDR3 is CATSRDRTGPTNYGYTF. Written as DNA, the CDR3 is TGTGCCACCAGCAGAGACCGGACAGGGCCTACTAACTATGGCTACACCTTC.

V usage is TRBV7-3 and J usage is TRBJ2-2; D is perhaps TRBD1 or TRBD2 (5 bases each). Deletions cut 6 bases from V and 4 bases from J, with 18 bases between. The length of the CDR3 is 16 residues. CDR1 and CDR2 from the germline V gene are SGHTA and FQGTGA. The CDR3, as DNA: TGTGCCAGCAGTCTTACACCGGGACGGTCCACCGGGGAGCTGTTTTTT. Its translation is CASSLTPGRSTGELFF.

The chain uses TRBV27 and TRBJ1-4; tentative D call: TRBD1 (6 bases). V dropped 5 bases and J dropped 0 bases, with 19 bases sitting between them. The CDR3 extends over 18 amino acids. Germline values: CDR1 MNHEY, CDR2 SMNVEV (reference sequence). The CDR3 nucleotides are TGTGCCAGCAGTAGCCTACAGGGCAGAGTAGCAACTAATGAAAAACTGTTTTTT. It encodes CASSSLQGRVATNEKLFF.

The chain employs TRBV7-9 and TRBJ2-1, with D possibly being TRBD2 (5 bases). Deletions cut 5 bases from V and 8 bases from J, with 22 bases between. The CDR3 is 16 residues long. Germline V gene sequence: CDR1 SEHNR, CDR2 FQNEAQ (reference sequence). The CDR3 reads CASSASPPRGIYEQFF. CDR3 DNA: TGTGCCAGCAGCGCGAGTCCCCCACGGGGAATCTATGAGCAGTTCTTC.